The 14 T cell receptor beta chains below come from one sample, sequenced in a study of synovial regulatory T cells in juvenile arthritis. Assay: immunoSEQ multiplex PCR; the TCRdb copy retains only in-frame clones and omits some. This sample's table has 9,000 to 10,000 clones. The sequenced material came from Treg cells from blood. Subset given: remaining (HLA-DR-negative) circulating blood Treg cells. The receptors were gathered from a donor younger than 30 with juvenile idiopathic arthritis.

The rearrangement links TRBV2 to TRBJ2-7; TCRdb returns TRBD2, unconfirmable since there is no DNA. CDR1 is SNHLY, CDR2 FYNNEI, per germline. This CDR3 region has 12 residues. Only the protein is on record. CDR3 residues: CALWAGFHEQYF. Full variable domain (missing parts from reference TRBV2 and TRBJ2-7): EPEVTQTPSHQVTQMGQEVILRCVPISNHLYFYWYRQILGQKVEFLVSFYNNEISEKSEIFDDQFSVERPDGSNFTLKIRSTKLEDSAMYFCALWAGFHEQYFGPGTRLTVT.

The CDR3 spells CASSQVGTKPGPSNQPQHF. V gene TRBV4-3 combines with J gene TRBJ1-5. The CDR3 totals 19 residues. No DNA is given. CDR1 is LGHNA, CDR2 YSLEER, per germline.

This chain joins TRBV5-1 and TRBJ2-7. This CDR3 region has 14 residues. The DNA is not on file. Germline V gene data show CDR1 as SGHRS and CDR2 as YFSETQ. CDR3 loop: CASSLGRQTYEQYF.

The chain carries TRBV6-6 and TRBJ1-6. The germline gives CDR1 MNHNY, CDR2 SVGAGI (reference sequence). The CDR3 loop spans 15 amino acids. The entry carries no DNA sequence. The CDR3 protein is CASSYFPPNHSPLHF.

The chain employs TRBV7-2 and TRBJ1-3; the TCRdb call, TRBD1, lacks DNA for checking. Per germline, CDR1 SGHTA and CDR2 FQGNSA. CDR3 length equals 15 residues. No DNA is recorded. Here the CDR3 reads CASSPGQGIRNTIYF.

The chain recombines TRBV21-1 with TRBJ1-2; checking the TCRdb D call of TRBD1 is not possible without DNA. TRBV21-1 corresponds to a pseudogene. CDR3 size: 14 residues. No DNA was logged. CDR3 in amino acids: CASRAQGLGDGYTF.

V gene TRBV18 combines with J gene TRBJ1-5; with no DNA, the TCRdb D assignment of TRBD1 cannot be verified. The CDR3 runs 13 residues. No DNA is given. Germline CDR1 reads KGHSH; CDR2 reads LQKENI. Here the CDR3 reads CASSPQQGQPQHF. The full variable domain, with the rest looked up from reference TRBV18 and TRBJ1-5, is NAGVMQNPRHLVRRRGQEARLRCSPMKGHSHVYWYRQLPEEGLKFMVYLQKENIIDESGMPKERFSAEFPKEGPSILRIQQVVRGDSAAYFCASSPQQGQPQHFGDGTRLSIL.

The chain uses TRBV5-4 and TRBJ1-4; TCRdb names TRBD1, which stays unverified in the absence of DNA. From germline, CDR1 is SGHNT and CDR2 YYREEE (reference sequence). This CDR3 spans 15 amino acids. Only the protein sequence is given. This chain's CDR3 is CASSLGQRSNEKLFF.

The chain uses TRBV19 and TRBJ2-7; TCRdb returns TRBD2, unconfirmable since there is no DNA. Germline V CDR1 and CDR2: LNHDA, SQIVND (reference sequence). The CDR3 length is 15 residues. No DNA appears here. CDR3 sequence: CASSIVEKNSYEQYF.

V and J are TRBV6-6 and TRBJ1-2; TCRdb indicates TRBD1, and absent DNA this call remains unverified. Germline values: CDR1 MNHNY, CDR2 SVGAGI (reference sequence). CDR3 size: 14 residues. The DNA sequence is not available. The CDR3 is CASSYGPANYGYTF.

The gene calls are TRBV6-6 and TRBJ2-2; TCRdb's D call of TRBD1 is untestable without DNA. Germline CDR1 is MNHNY and CDR2 is SVGAGI (reference sequence). The CDR3 sequence is 15 residues long. A DNA sequence was not provided. The CDR3 is CASSFRTGKAGELFF.

This chain connects TRBV18 to TRBJ1-2; TCRdb's D call, TRBD1, is unchecked because there is no DNA. There are 13 residues in the CDR3. Only the protein is on record. The germline V gene has CDR1 KGHSH and CDR2 LQKENI. The CDR3 sequence is CASQRRNSGGYTF. The full variable domain, its missing parts supplied by reference TRBV18 and TRBJ1-2, is NAGVMQNPRHLVRRRGQEARLRCSPMKGHSHVYWYRQLPEEGLKFMVYLQKENIIDESGMPKERFSAEFPKEGPSILRIQQVVRGDSAAYFCASQRRNSGGYTFGSGTRLTVV.

The chain recombines TRBV7-6 with TRBJ1-6. Looked up from germline, CDR1 is SGHVS and CDR2 is FNYEAQ. The CDR3 has 15 residues. DNA was not recorded. The CDR3 spells CASSLTWSSNSPLHF.

The CDR3 protein is CASTAGEASYGYTF. This sequence joins TRBV19 and TRBJ1-2. CDR3 length: 14 amino acids. No DNA has been recorded. Germline lookup yields CDR1 LNHDA and CDR2 SQIVND (reference sequence).